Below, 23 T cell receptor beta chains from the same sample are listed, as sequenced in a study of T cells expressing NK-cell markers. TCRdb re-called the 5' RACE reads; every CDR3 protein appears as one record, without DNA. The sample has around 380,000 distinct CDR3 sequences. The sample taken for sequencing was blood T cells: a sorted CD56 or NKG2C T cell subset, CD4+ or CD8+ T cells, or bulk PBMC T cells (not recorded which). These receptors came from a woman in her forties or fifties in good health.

CDR3 amino acids: CATSDVTVHFTGELFF. The chain couples TRBV24-1 to TRBJ2-2. The germline gives CDR1 KGHDR, CDR2 SFDVKD. The CDR3 covers 16 residues.

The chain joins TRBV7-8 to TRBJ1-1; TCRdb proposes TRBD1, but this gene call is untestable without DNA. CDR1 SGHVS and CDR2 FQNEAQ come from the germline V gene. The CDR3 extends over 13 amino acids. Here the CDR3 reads CASSPGRVGEAFF.

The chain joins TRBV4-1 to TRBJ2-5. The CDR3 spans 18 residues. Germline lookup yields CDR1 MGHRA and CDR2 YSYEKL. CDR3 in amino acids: CASSQISSWISIQETQYF.

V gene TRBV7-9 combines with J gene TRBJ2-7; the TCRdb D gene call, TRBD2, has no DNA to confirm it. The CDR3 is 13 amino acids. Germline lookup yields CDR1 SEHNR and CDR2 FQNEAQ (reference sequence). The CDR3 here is CASSRGLSYEQYF.

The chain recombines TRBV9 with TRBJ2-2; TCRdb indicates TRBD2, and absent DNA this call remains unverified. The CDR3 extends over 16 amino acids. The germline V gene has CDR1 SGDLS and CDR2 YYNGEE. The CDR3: CASSVEGLADHGELFF.

The CDR3 loop reads CASSPTVSTNEKLFF. V and J are TRBV28 and TRBJ1-4. The CDR3 runs to 15 residues. Germline values: CDR1 MDHEN, CDR2 SYDVKM.

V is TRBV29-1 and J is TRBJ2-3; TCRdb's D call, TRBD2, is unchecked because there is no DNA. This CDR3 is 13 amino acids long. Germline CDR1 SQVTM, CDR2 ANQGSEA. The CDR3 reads CSVSREGSRTQYF.

The CDR3 loop is CASSLVRSGGGYTF. V is TRBV5-1 and J is TRBJ1-2. CDR3 length: 14 amino acids. Per germline, CDR1 SGHRS and CDR2 YFSETQ.

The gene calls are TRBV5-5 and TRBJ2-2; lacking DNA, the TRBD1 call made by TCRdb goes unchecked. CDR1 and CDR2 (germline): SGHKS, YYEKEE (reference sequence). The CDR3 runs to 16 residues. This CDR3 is CASSLEGTGVAGELFF.

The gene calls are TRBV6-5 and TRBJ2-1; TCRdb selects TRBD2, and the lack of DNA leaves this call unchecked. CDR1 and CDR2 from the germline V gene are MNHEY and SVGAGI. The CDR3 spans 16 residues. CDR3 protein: CASSYSASLSYNEQFF.

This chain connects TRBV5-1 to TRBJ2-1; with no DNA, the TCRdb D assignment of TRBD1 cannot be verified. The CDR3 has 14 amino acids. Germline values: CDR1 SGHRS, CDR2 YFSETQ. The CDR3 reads CASSTGQGGDEQFF.

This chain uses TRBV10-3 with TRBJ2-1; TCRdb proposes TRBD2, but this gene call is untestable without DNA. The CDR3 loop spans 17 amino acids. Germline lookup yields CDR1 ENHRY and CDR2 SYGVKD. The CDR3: CAISGSSSGSQVDEQFF.

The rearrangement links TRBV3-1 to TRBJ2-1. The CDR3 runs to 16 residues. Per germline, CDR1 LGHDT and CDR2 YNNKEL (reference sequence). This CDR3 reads CASSQDERSSYNEQFF.

The CDR3 sequence: CSVSGSREQFF. This chain joins TRBV20-1 and TRBJ2-1; the D call of TRBD2 rests on TCRdb alone, since no DNA is present to check it. The CDR3 is 11 amino acids. CDR1 and CDR2 (germline): DFQATT, SNEGSKA (reference sequence).

CDR3 region: CASSYSFREVNTEAFF. This chain uses TRBV6-2 or TRBV6-3 with TRBJ1-1; TCRdb designates TRBD1, a call that cannot be tested without DNA. There are 16 residues in the CDR3. Germline V lookup: CDR1 MNHEY, CDR2 SVGEGT.

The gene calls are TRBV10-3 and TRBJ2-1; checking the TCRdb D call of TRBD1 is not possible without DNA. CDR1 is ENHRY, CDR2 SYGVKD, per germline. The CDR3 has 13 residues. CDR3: CATGTGDYNEQFF.

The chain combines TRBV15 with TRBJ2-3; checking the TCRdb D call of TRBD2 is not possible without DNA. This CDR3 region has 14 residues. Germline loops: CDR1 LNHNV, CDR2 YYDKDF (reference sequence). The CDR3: CATSGYSVTDTQYF.

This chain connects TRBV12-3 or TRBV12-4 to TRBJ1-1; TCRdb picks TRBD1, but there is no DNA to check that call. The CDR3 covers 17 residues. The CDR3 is CASRLSPRGQRNTEAFF.

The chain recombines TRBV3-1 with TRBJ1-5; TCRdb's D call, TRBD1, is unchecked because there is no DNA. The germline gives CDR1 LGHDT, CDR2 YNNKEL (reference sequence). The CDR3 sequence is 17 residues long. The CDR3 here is CASSQDRTGISNQPQHF.

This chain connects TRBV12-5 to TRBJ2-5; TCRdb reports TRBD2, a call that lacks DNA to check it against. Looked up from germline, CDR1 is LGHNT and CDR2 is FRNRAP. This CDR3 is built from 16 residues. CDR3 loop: CASGLVLARAPKTQYF.

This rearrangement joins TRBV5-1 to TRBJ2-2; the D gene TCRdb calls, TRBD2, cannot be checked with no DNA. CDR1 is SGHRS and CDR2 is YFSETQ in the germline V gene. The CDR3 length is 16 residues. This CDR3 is CASSLGAGGPTGELFF.

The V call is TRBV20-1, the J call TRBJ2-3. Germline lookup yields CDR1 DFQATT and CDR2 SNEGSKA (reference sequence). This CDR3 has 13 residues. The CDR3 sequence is CSASSLPTDTQYF.

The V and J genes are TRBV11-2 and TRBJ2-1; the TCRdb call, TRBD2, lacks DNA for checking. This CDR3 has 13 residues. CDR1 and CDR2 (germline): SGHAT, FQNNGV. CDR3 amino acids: CASSSLRAGVEFF.